These 24 T cell receptor beta chains originate from one sample sequenced in a study of shared clonotypes between healthy human individuals. The assay was immunoSEQ multiplex PCR, and TCRdb's table has in-frame clones only and misses some. The sample lists approximately 650,000 clones; roughly 95% were seen once. Naive CD8 cells, CD45RO-negative and positively selected for CCR7, excluded terminally differentiated effector memory CD45RA+ cells. Sample: naive CD8+ T cells sorted from blood. The receptors originated from a woman aged 30 to 39 in good health.

The chain carries TRBV7-9 and TRBJ2-7; D is ambiguous. Germline assignment: CDR1 SEHNR and CDR2 FQNEAQ (reference sequence). Trimming removed 2 bases at V and 2 bases at J, with 7 bases between. The CDR3 extends over 13 amino acids. The CDR3 loop reads CASSLTEAYEQYF. In DNA, the CDR3 is TGTGCCAGCAGCTTAACGGAAGCCTACGAGCAGTACTTC.

This sequence joins TRBV28 and TRBJ2-1; TRBD2 matches at 9 bases. CDR3 length: 16 amino acids. Looked up from germline, CDR1 is MDHEN and CDR2 is SYDVKM. Trimming took 2 bases from V and 7 from J; bases not matched to a gene: 9. This CDR3 is CASSLVWTSDLNEQFF. The CDR3 DNA reads as TGTGCCAGCAGTTTAGTCTGGACTAGCGATTTGAATGAGCAGTTCTTC.

V is TRBV6-1 and J is TRBJ1-3; D unclear. Trimming cost V 2 bases and J 0 bases, with 17 bases left between them. The CDR3 has 18 amino acids. CDR1 MNHNS and CDR2 SASEGT come from the germline V gene. This CDR3 is CASSERLDGRYSGNTIYF. As DNA, the CDR3 is TGTGCCAGCAGTGAACGGCTGGACGGACGATACTCTGGAAACACCATATATTTT.

This chain connects TRBV5-4 to TRBJ2-1; tentatively, D is TRBD1 or TRBD2 (5 bases each). This CDR3 spans 19 amino acids. CDR1 and CDR2 from the germline V gene are SGHNT and YYREEE (reference sequence). The V end lost 4 bases, the J end lost 0 bases, and 23 bases lay between the germline ends. CDR3 DNA sequence: TGTGCCAGCAGCCCCACGGGCCGTGAGGGGACGAGCTCCTACAATGAGCAGTTCTTC. Translating gives CASSPTGREGTSSYNEQFF.

J is TRBJ2-7 and V is TRBV5-1, with D unclear. The CDR3 spans 17 residues. Germline V gives CDR1 SGHRS, CDR2 YFSETQ. V was pared by 1 base and J by 4 bases, with 21 bases between. The chain's CDR3 is CASSLTYLEPEEYEQYF. CDR3 DNA sequence: TGCGCCAGCAGCTTGACTTACCTGGAACCCGAGGAGTACGAGCAGTACTTC.

The chain employs TRBV21-1 and TRBJ1-6; the listed D gene, TRBD1, was not tested against the DNA. TRBV21-1 is listed as a pseudogene. The length of the CDR3 is 14 residues. The DNA for the CDR3 is TGTGCCAGCAGGGCCCCAGGGGCAGGTTCACCCCTCCACTTT. Translating it yields CASRAPGAGSPLHF.

V usage is TRBV7-9 and J usage is TRBJ2-3, with 10 bases matching TRBD2. From germline, CDR1 is SEHNR and CDR2 FQNEAQ (reference sequence). CDR3 size: 16 residues. V gave up 5 bases and J gave up 0 bases; unmatched junction bases: 5. The CDR3 sequence: CASSQGLAASTDTQYF. DNA for the CDR3: TGTGCCAGCAGCCAAGGACTAGCGGCTAGCACAGATACGCAGTATTTT.

The rearrangement links TRBV9 to TRBJ1-5, with a tentative D call TRBD1 (5 bases). The CDR3 has 14 residues. Germline V gene data show CDR1 as SGDLS and CDR2 as YYNGEE. V dropped 4 bases and J dropped 3 bases, with 11 bases sitting between them. The CDR3 DNA reads as TGTGCCAGCAGCTATGGGGGGAACAATCAGCCCCAGCATTTT. Protein product: CASSYGGNNQPQHF.

The rearrangement links TRBV7-9 to TRBJ1-2; weak D call: TRBD1 (5 bases). The CDR3 loop spans 13 amino acids. V lost 5 bases to trimming and J lost 5 bases, with 12 bases between them. The V gene's germline CDR1 is SEHNR and CDR2 FQNEAQ (reference sequence). The CDR3 is CASSNRDLYGYTF. The CDR3 DNA is TGTGCCAGCAGCAACCGGGACCTTTATGGCTACACCTTC.

V usage is TRBV6-6 and J usage is TRBJ2-7, with TRBD2 matching over 8 bases. J lost 6 bases, V lost 6 bases, and 7 bases had no gene match. The CDR3 runs 13 residues. In germline, CDR1 is MNHNY, CDR2 SVGAGI (reference sequence). The CDR3: CASRTGLAGEQYF. In DNA, the CDR3 is TGTGCCAGCAGAACCGGACTAGCAGGCGAGCAGTACTTC.

The chain recombines TRBV28 with TRBJ2-5, with TRBD1 matching over 10 bases. V gave up 3 bases and J gave up 7 bases; unmatched junction bases: 5. CDR3 size: 14 residues. From germline, CDR1 is MDHEN and CDR2 SYDVKM. CDR3 sequence reads: CASSFRDRGGTQYF. CDR3 nucleotide sequence: TGTGCCAGCAGTTTTAGGGACAGGGGAGGGACCCAGTACTTC.

The chain combines TRBV6-5 with TRBJ2-3, with 8 positions matching TRBD2. V was clipped by 3 bases and J by 0 bases; unmatched bases: 5. The germline gives CDR1 MNHEY, CDR2 SVGAGI. The CDR3 is 16 amino acids. Here the CDR3 reads CASSYLASGSTDTQYF. As DNA, the CDR3 is TGTGCCAGCAGTTATCTGGCTAGCGGGAGCACAGATACGCAGTATTTT.

This chain connects TRBV28 to TRBJ2-4, with D tentatively TRBD1 (6 bases). V shed 5 bases and J shed 4 bases, with 12 bases lying between them. Per the germline V gene, CDR1 is MDHEN and CDR2 is SYDVKM. The CDR3 consists of 14 residues. The CDR3 sequence: CASSLQDSKNIQYF. CDR3 bases: TGTGCCAGCAGTCTACAGGACAGTAAAAACATTCAGTACTTC.

The chain combines TRBV2 with TRBJ2-7, with 7 bases fitting TRBD2. With V trimmed by 3 bases and J by 3 bases, 17 bases remained unmatched. Germline assignment: CDR1 SNHLY and CDR2 FYNNEI. The CDR3 totals 18 residues. CDR3 nucleotide sequence: TGTGCCAGCAGTGACTCCAGGGAGGGGTATATGGACGTCTACGAGCAGTACTTC. Its protein is CASSDSREGYMDVYEQYF. Looking up the rest from reference TRBV2 and TRBJ2-7 gives the full variable domain: EPEVTQTPSHQVTQMGQEVILRCVPISNHLYFYWYRQILGQKVEFLVSFYNNEISEKSEIFDDQFSVERPDGSNFTLKIRSTKLEDSAMYFCASSDSREGYMDVYEQYFGPGTRLTVT.

The chain has TRBV2 and TRBJ2-3; the match to TRBD1 covers 9 bases. The CDR3 loop spans 15 amino acids. The ends lost 3 bases at V and 2 bases at J; junction bases unmatched: 3. In germline, CDR1 is SNHLY, CDR2 FYNNEI. CDR3 DNA sequence: TGTGCCAGCAGTGAGCGGGACAGGGTCACAGATACGCAGTATTTT. It encodes CASSERDRVTDTQYF.

The rearrangement joins TRBV5-6 to TRBJ2-7; tentative D call: TRBD2 (7 bases). The germline V and J ends were trimmed by 0 bases and 2 bases, with 12 bases remaining between them. The germline gives CDR1 SGHDT, CDR2 YYEEEE. The CDR3 length is 15 residues. The CDR3 DNA reads as TGTGCCAGCAGCTTGGAAGGGGGGGGCCCCTACGAGCAGTACTTC. It is translated as CASSLEGGGPYEQYF.

V usage is TRBV7-8 and J usage is TRBJ1-2, with 7 bases aligning to TRBD1. CDR1 is SGHVS and CDR2 is FQNEAQ in the germline V gene. With V trimmed by 2 bases and J by 8 bases, 8 bases remained unmatched. The CDR3 runs to 14 residues. The CDR3 region is CASSLTPGGYGYTF. DNA for the CDR3: TGTGCCAGCAGCTTAACCCCAGGGGGGTACGGCTACACCTTC.

The chain combines TRBV4-1 with TRBJ2-5, with D unclear. The CDR3 covers 15 residues. V gave up 5 bases and J gave up 7 bases, with 20 bases separating them. Germline values: CDR1 MGHRA, CDR2 YSYEKL. The chain's CDR3 is CASSKNAQERGTQYF. The CDR3 DNA reads TGCGCCAGCAGCAAAAACGCCCAAGAGAGAGGGACCCAGTACTTC.

The genes are TRBV7-6 and TRBJ2-1, with D perhaps matching TRBD2 (6 bases). This CDR3 is built from 14 residues. The germline V and J ends were trimmed by 1 base and 10 bases, with 14 bases remaining between them. Germline assignment: CDR1 SGHVS and CDR2 FNYEAQ. CDR3 DNA sequence: TGTGCCAGCAGCTTAGGCGCTAGCGTAGGAGAGCAGTTCTTC. Encoded protein: CASSLGASVGEQFF.

The chain carries TRBV27 and TRBJ1-4; D perhaps matches TRBD1 (6 bases). Germline V gives CDR1 MNHEY, CDR2 SMNVEV (reference sequence). V shed 6 bases and J shed 3 bases, with 14 bases lying between them. This CDR3 is 15 amino acids long. CDR3 sequence reads: CASRDTGSANEKLFF. CDR3 DNA sequence: TGTGCCAGCAGGGACACAGGGTCAGCTAATGAAAAACTGTTTTTT.

This chain connects TRBV27 to TRBJ2-1, with D possibly being TRBD2 (6 bases). V was pared by 5 bases and J by 4 bases, with 12 bases between. This CDR3 spans 14 amino acids. Germline CDR1 MNHEY, CDR2 SMNVEV (reference sequence). CDR3: CASSMAGRYNEQFF. The CDR3 nucleotides read TGTGCCAGCAGTATGGCCGGGAGATACAATGAGCAGTTCTTC.

This clone occurred a few times. The chain employs TRBV29-1 and TRBJ2-3; the D call may be TRBD1 or TRBD2 (5 bases each). The V end was cut by 7 bases, the J end by 9 bases, with 14 bases between. The CDR3 totals 11 residues. Germline values: CDR1 SQVTM, CDR2 ANQGSEA. The CDR3 is CSGDEGLTQYF. In DNA, the CDR3 is TGCAGCGGGGACGAGGGGTTAACGCAGTATTTT.

The chain uses TRBV10-3 and TRBJ1-1, with D hard to call. This CDR3 has 13 residues. The germline V and J ends were trimmed by 4 bases and 4 bases, with 10 bases remaining between them. Germline loops: CDR1 ENHRY, CDR2 SYGVKD. In DNA form, the CDR3 reads TGTGCCATCAGTGGAGCTGCGGGCACTGAAGCTTTCTTT. Its protein is CAISGAAGTEAFF.

The chain uses TRBV2 and TRBJ1-1; TRBD1 might be the D (5 bases). The CDR3 length is 12 residues. Germline CDR1 reads SNHLY; CDR2 reads FYNNEI. Trimming left V 4 bases short and J 6 bases short, with 9 bases between. The CDR3 DNA follows: TGTGCCAGCAGTGGACTGGGACCTGAAGCTTTCTTT. This codes for CASSGLGPEAFF.